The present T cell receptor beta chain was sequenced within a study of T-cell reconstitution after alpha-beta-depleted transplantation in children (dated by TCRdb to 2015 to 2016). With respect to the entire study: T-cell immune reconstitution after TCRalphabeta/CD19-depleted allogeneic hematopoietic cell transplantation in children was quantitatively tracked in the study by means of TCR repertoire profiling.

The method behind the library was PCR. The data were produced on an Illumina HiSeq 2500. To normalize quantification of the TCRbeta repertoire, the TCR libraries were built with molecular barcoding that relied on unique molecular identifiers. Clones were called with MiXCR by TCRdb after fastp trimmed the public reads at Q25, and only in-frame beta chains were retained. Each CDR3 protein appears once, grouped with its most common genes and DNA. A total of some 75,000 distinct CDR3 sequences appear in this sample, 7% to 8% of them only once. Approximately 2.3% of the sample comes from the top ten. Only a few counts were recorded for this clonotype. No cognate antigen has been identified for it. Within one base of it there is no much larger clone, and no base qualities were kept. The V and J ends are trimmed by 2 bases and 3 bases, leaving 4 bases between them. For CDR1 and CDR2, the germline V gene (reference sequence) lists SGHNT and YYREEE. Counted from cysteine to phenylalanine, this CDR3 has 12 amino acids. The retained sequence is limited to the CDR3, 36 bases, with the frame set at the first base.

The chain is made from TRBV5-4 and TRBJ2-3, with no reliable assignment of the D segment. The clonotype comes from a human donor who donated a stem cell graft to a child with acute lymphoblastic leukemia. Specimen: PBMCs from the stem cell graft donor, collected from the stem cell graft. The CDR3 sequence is CASSFITDTQYF. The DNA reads TGTGCCAGCAGCTTTATTACAGATACGCAGTATTTT.